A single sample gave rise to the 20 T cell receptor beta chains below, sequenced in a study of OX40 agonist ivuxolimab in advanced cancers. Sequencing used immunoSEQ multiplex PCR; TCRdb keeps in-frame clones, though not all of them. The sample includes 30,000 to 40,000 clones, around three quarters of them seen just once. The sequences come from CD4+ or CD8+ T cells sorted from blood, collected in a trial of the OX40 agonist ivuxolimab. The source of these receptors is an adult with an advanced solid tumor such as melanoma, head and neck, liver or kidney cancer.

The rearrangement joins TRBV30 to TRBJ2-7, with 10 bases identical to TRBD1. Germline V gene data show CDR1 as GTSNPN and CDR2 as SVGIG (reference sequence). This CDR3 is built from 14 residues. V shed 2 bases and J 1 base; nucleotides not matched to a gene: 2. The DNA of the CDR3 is TGTGCCTGGAGTCGACAGGGGGCATCCTACGAGCAGTACTTC. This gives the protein CAWSRQGASYEQYF.

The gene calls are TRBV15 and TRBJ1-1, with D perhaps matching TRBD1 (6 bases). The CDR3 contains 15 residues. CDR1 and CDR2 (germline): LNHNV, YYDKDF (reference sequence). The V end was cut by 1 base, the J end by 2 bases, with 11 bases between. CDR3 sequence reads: CATSRGGQQNTEAFF. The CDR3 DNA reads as TGTGCCACCAGCAGAGGGGGACAACAAAACACTGAAGCTTTCTTT. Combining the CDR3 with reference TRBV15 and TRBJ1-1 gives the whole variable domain DAMVIQNPRYQVTQFGKPVTLSCSQTLNHNVMYWYQQKSSQAPKLLFHYYDKDFNNEADTPDNFQSRRPNTSFCFLDIRSPGLGDTAMYLCATSRGGQQNTEAFFGQGTRLTVV.

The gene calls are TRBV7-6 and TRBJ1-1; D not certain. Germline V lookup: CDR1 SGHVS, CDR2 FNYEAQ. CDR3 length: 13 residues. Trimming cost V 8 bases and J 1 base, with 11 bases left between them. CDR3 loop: CASAASENTEAFF. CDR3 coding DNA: TGTGCCAGCGCCGCGTCCGAGAACACTGAAGCTTTCTTT.

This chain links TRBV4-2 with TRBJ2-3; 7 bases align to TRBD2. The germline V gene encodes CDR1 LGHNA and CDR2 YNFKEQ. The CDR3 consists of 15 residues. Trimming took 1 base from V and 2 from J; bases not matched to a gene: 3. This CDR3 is CASSQGSGTTDTQYF. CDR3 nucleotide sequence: TGTGCCAGCAGCCAAGGGAGCGGGACCACAGATACGCAGTATTTT.

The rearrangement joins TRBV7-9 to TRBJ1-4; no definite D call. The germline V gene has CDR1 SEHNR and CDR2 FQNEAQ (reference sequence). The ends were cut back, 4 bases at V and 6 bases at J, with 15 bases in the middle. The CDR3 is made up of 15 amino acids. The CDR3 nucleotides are TGTGCCAGCAGCTCCTATTATAAACTGGATGAAAAACTGTTTTTT. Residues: CASSSYYKLDEKLFF.

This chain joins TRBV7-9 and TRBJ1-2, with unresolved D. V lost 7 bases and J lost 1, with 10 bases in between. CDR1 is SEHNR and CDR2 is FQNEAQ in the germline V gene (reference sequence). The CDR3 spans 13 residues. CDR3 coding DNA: TGTGCCAGCACCCGGGAGAGTAACTATGGCTACACCTTC. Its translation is CASTRESNYGYTF.

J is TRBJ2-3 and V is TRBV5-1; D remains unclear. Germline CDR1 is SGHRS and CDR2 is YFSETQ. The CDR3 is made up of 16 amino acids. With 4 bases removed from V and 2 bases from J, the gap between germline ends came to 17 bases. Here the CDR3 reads CASSPWPISNTDTQYF. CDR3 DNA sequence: TGCGCCAGCAGCCCCTGGCCGATATCTAACACAGATACGCAGTATTTT.

The DNA of the CDR3 is TGTGCCAGCACCCCGACAGGGGGAGGAGAAAAACTGTTTTTT. Amino acids: CASTPTGGGEKLFF. V usage is TRBV13 and J usage is TRBJ1-4; TRBD1 agrees at 9 bases. CDR1 PRHDT and CDR2 FYEKMQ come from the germline V gene (reference sequence). This CDR3 contains 14 residues. V trimming: 7 bases; J trimming: 8 bases; junction bases outside the gene matches: 8.

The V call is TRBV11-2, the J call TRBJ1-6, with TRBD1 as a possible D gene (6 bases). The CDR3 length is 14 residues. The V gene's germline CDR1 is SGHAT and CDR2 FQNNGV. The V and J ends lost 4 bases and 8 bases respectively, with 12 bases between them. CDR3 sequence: CASSWGGSDSPLHF. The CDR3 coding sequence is TGTGCCAGCAGCTGGGGGGGCTCCGATTCACCCCTCCACTTT.

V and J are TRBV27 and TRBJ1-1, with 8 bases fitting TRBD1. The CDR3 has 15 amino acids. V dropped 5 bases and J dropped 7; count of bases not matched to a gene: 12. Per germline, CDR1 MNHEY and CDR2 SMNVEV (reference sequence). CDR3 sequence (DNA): TGTGCCAGCAGTGGTACAGGGGGTCTAAGGAGTGAAGCTTTCTTT. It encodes CASSGTGGLRSEAFF.

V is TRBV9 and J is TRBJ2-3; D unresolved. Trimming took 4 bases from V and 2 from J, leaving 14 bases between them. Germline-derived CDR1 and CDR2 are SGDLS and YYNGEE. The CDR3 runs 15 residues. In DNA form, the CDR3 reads TGTGCCAGCAGCTCAAGAAATCCTAACACAGATACGCAGTATTTT. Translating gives CASSSRNPNTDTQYF.

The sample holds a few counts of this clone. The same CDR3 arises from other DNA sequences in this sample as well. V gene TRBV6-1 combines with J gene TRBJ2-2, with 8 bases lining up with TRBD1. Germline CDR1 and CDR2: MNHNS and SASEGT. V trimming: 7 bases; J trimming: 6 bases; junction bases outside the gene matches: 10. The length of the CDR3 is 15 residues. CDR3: CASTGQGEVSGELFF. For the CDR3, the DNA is TGTGCCAGCACCGGACAGGGAGAGGTGTCCGGGGAGCTGTTTTTT.

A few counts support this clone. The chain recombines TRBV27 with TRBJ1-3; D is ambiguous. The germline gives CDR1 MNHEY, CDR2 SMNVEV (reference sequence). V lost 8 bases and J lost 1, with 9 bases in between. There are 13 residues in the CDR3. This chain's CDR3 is CASSLGSGNTIYF. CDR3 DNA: TGTGCCAGCTCCCTTGGTTCTGGAAACACCATATATTTT.

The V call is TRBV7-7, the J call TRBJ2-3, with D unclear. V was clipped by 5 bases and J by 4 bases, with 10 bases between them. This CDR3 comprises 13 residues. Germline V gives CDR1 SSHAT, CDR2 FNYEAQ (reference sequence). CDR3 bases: TGTGCCAGCAGCCTCGCCCCATCAGATACGCAGTATTTT. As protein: CASSLAPSDTQYF. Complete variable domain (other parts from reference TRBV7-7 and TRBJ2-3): GAGVSQSPRYKVTKRGQDVTLRCDPISSHATLYWYQQALGQGPEFLTYFNYEAQPDKSGLPSDRFSAERPEGSISTLTIQRTEQRDSAMYRCASSLAPSDTQYFGPGTRLTVL.

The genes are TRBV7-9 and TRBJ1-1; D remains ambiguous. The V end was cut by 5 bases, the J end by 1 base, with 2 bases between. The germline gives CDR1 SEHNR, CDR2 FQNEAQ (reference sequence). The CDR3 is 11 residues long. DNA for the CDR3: TGTGCCAGCAGCAGGAACACTGAAGCTTTCTTT. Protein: CASSRNTEAFF.

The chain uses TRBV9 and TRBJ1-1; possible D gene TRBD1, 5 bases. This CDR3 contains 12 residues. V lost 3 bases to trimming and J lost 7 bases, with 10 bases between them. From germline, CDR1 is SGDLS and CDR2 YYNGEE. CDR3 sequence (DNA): TGTGCCAGCAGCGCTCGGGACGGTGAAGCTTTCTTT. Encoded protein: CASSARDGEAFF. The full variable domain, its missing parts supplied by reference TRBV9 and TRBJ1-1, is DSGVTQTPKHLITATGQRVTLRCSPRSGDLSVYWYQQSLDQGLQFLIQYYNGEERAKGNILERFSAQQFPDLHSELNLSSLELGDSALYFCASSARDGEAFFGQGTRLTVV.

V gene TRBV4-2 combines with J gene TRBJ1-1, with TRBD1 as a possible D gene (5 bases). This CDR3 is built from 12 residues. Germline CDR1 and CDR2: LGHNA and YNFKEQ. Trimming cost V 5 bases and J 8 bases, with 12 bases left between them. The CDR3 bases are TGTGCCAGCAGCTGGGGGGGAGGAGAAGCTTTCTTT. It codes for CASSWGGGEAFF.

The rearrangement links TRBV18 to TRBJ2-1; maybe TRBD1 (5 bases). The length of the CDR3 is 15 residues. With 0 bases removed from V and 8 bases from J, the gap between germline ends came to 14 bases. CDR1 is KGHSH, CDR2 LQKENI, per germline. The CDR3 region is CASSPPGDKGHEQFF. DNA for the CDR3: TGTGCCAGCTCACCACCGGGTGATAAGGGGCATGAGCAGTTCTTC.

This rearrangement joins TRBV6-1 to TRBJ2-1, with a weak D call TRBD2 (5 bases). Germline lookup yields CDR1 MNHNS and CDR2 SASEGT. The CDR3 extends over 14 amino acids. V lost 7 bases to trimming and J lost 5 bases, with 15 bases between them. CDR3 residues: CASIPSFKNNEQFF. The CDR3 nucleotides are TGTGCCAGCATCCCTAGCTTTAAAAACAATGAGCAGTTCTTC.

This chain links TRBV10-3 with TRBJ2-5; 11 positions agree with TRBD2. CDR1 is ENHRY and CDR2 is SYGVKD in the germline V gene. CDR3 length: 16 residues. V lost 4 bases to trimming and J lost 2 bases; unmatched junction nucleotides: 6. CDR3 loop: CAISGAGTSGQETQYF. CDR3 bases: TGTGCCATCAGTGGAGCCGGGACTAGCGGACAAGAGACCCAGTACTTC.